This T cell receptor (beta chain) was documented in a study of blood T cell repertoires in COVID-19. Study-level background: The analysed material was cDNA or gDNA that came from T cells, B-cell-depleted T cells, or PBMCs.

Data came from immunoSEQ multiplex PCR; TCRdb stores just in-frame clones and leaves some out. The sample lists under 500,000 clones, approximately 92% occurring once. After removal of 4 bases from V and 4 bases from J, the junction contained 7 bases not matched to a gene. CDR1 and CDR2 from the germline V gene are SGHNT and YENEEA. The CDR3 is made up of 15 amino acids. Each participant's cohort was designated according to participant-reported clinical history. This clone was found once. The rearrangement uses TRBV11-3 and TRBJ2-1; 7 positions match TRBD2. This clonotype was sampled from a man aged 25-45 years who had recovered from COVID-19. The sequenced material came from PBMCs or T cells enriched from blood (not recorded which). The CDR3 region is CASSSGLGEYNEQFF. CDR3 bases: TGTGCCAGCAGCTCAGGACTAGGGGAATACAATGAGCAGTTCTTC.